The 32 T cell receptor beta chains presented below share a single source sample, sequenced in a study of breast tumors, draining lymph nodes, adjacent tissues. Via MiXCR, TCRdb re-called the multiplex PCR reads, giving one row per CDR3 protein. The data contain 30,000 to 40,000 distinct CDR3 sequences, roughly 36% of them singletons. Sequencing was performed on breast tumor tissue. The receptors originated from a female donor with breast cancer. Some clones in this sample may be carry-over from other donors' samples.

In its sample, this clonotype was seen many times. The V gene is TRBV4-3, the J gene TRBJ1-3; D is unresolved. Germline-derived CDR1 and CDR2 are LGHNA and YSLEER. CDR3 size: 16 residues. V lost 0 bases, J lost 1 base, and 10 bases lay in between. CDR3 nucleotide sequence: TGCGCCAGCAGCCAAGATCGTGCCGGATCTGGAAACACCATATATTTT. Translation gives CASSQDRAGSGNTIYF.

As concerns this clonotype: This may arise from a read error, as a much more abundant clone is one base away. Here the CDR3 omits its conserved ending phenylalanine or tryptophan, so a read error is the likely source. J is TRBJ2-5 and V is TRBV7-8; D perhaps matches TRBD1 (7 bases). CDR3 length: 17 amino acids. Germline values: CDR1 SGHVS, CDR2 FQNEAQ. Trimming stripped 3 bases from V and 4 bases from J, with 21 bases between. CDR3 sequence (DNA): TGTGCCAGCAGCTTGGGCAGGGGGGCGAGGGGGCCAGAGACCCAGTACTGC. The encoded protein is CASSLGRGARGPETQYC.

This clonotype came up many times. The chain couples TRBV7-2 to TRBJ2-1; 9 nucleotides agree with TRBD2. The CDR3 runs 14 residues. With V trimmed by 11 bases and J by 5 bases, 10 bases remained unmatched. Germline CDR1 and CDR2: SGHTA and FQGNSA. The CDR3 region is CASHRREGNNEQFF. The DNA for the CDR3 is TGTGCCTCTCATAGGCGGGAGGGCAACAATGAGCAGTTCTTC.

Many counts were recorded for this clonotype. The chain carries TRBV6-5 and TRBJ2-1; 8 bases agree with TRBD2. The germline CDR1 and CDR2 sequences are MNHEY and SVGAGI. Trimming at V came to 2 bases and at J to 5 bases, leaving 5 bases not matched to a gene. This CDR3 spans 15 amino acids. The CDR3 bases are TGTGCCAGCAGTTACAACGGGAGGGCCGACAATGAGCAGTTCTTC. Translating it yields CASSYNGRADNEQFF.

This chain joins TRBV27 and TRBJ2-4; TRBD1 agrees at 9 bases. Germline CDR1 reads MNHEY; CDR2 reads SMNVEV (reference sequence). The ends lost 0 bases at V and 11 bases at J; junction bases unmatched: 2. CDR3 size: 13 residues. The CDR3 region has the DNA TGTGCCAGCAGTTTATCGGGACAGGGTCTTCAGTACTTC. Translating gives CASSLSGQGLQYF.

The chain uses TRBV7-6 and TRBJ2-7; TRBD1 agrees at 8 bases. Germline CDR1 reads SGHVS; CDR2 reads FNYEAQ. This CDR3 comprises 16 residues. Trimming removed 2 bases from V and 8 bases from J; junction bases left unmatched: 14. CDR3 loop: CASSLLGRQGLGQQYF. CDR3 DNA sequence: TGTGCCAGCAGCTTACTTGGCAGACAGGGGCTAGGGCAGCAGTACTTC.

This clonotype has more than one count but fewer than ten. The chain joins TRBV11-3 to TRBJ2-2; 10 nucleotides line up with TRBD2. The CDR3 runs 14 residues. The ends lost 5 bases at V and 7 bases at J; junction bases unmatched: 4. Germline CDR1 and CDR2: SGHNT and YENEEA. The CDR3 nucleotides are TGTGCCAGCAGCCCCAGACTAGCGGGCGGGGAGCTGTTTTTT. The encoded protein is CASSPRLAGGELFF.

This clonotype was picked up many times. The chain joins TRBV29-1 to TRBJ2-5, with TRBD2 matching over 8 bases. In germline, CDR1 is SQVTM, CDR2 ANQGSEA. The CDR3 has 12 residues. V trimming: 4 bases; J trimming: 5 bases; junction bases outside the gene matches: 3. CDR3 residues: CSVAGGRETQYF. The CDR3 DNA is TGCAGCGTTGCGGGGGGGCGCGAGACCCAGTACTTC.

Regarding this clonotype: This may be a read error, as it is one base from a much larger clone. The CDR3 here is CASRQGVYEQYF. The CDR3 DNA is TGTGCCAGCAGACAGGGGGTCTACGAGCAGTACTTC. This rearrangement joins TRBV11-3 to TRBJ2-7, with 8 positions matching TRBD1. Germline trimming cut 6 bases from V and 3 bases from J; bases unmatched to any gene: 1. Germline assignment: CDR1 SGHNT and CDR2 YENEEA. This CDR3 has 12 residues.

The V gene is TRBV27, the J gene TRBJ1-4; 7 bases agree with TRBD1. Trimming cost V 2 bases and J 5 bases; bases outside gene matches: 5. Per the germline V gene, CDR1 is MNHEY and CDR2 is SMNVEV (reference sequence). This CDR3 has 15 residues. Here the CDR3 reads CASSLEGRGNEKLFF. For the CDR3, the DNA is TGTGCCAGCAGTTTAGAGGGCAGGGGGAATGAAAAACTGTTTTTT.

The table lists this clonotype with many counts. The V gene is TRBV15, the J gene TRBJ2-2; 11 bases match TRBD1. The CDR3 sequence is 16 residues long. The germline gives CDR1 LNHNV, CDR2 YYDKDF (reference sequence). The junction had 6 bases not matched to a gene; V was cut back by 3 bases and J by 6 bases. The CDR3 DNA is TGTGCCACCAGCAGGGGCGGGACAGGGGGACCCGGGGAGCTGTTTTTT. Protein sequence: CATSRGGTGGPGELFF.

V and J are TRBV10-3 and TRBJ2-7; 11 bases map to TRBD2. Per the germline V gene, CDR1 is ENHRY and CDR2 is SYGVKD. Trimming took 2 bases from V and 0 from J; bases not matched to a gene: 0. CDR3 length equals 15 residues. The CDR3 sequence: CAISETSGSSYEQYF. The CDR3 region has the DNA TGTGCCATCAGTGAGACTAGCGGGAGCTCCTACGAGCAGTACTTC.

There are a few counts of this clonotype. CDR3 nucleotide sequence: TGTGCCTGGAGCAAGGACAACAATCAGCCCCAGCATTTT. This codes for CAWSKDNNQPQHF. The V and J genes are TRBV30 and TRBJ1-5; possibly TRBD1 for D (5 bases). Trimming took 3 bases from V and 3 from J, leaving 9 bases between them. This CDR3 comprises 13 residues. Germline V gives CDR1 GTSNPN, CDR2 SVGIG (reference sequence).

This clonotype was recorded at least ten times. V is TRBV20-1 and J is TRBJ2-2; D is ambiguous. CDR1 and CDR2 from the germline V gene are DFQATT and SNEGSKA (reference sequence). The CDR3 runs to 12 residues. Trimming removed 6 bases from V and 6 bases from J, with 11 bases in between. The CDR3 DNA reads TGCAGTGCCCAGCCAAGGGCCGGGGAGCTGTTTTTT. Translating it yields CSAQPRAGELFF.

The chain employs TRBV5-8 and TRBJ1-2, with 9 bases matching TRBD1. V gave up 1 base and J gave up 8 bases; unmatched junction bases: 6. The CDR3 has 14 residues. The germline CDR1 and CDR2 sequences are SGHTS and YDEGEE. In DNA, the CDR3 is TGTGCCAGCAGCTTGTCTGTACAGGGGGCCGGCTACACCTTC. Translation gives CASSLSVQGAGYTF. The whole variable domain, filled in from reference TRBV5-8 and TRBJ1-2, reads EAGVTQSPTHLIKTRGQQATLRCSPISGHTSVYWYQQALGLGLQFLLWYDEGEERNRGNFPPRFSGRQFPNYSSELNVNALELEDSALYLCASSLSVQGAGYTFGSGTRLTVV.

This clonotype has a count of ten or more. The rearrangement uses TRBV6-2 or TRBV6-3 and TRBJ2-1, with 14 positions matching TRBD2. The CDR3 consists of 14 residues. Germline-derived CDR1 and CDR2 are MNHEY and SVGEGT. The ends lost 6 bases at V and 10 bases at J; junction bases unmatched: 5. CDR3 protein: CASRGLAGVLEQFF. In DNA, the CDR3 is TGTGCCAGCAGGGGACTAGCGGGAGTTTTGGAGCAGTTCTTC.

There are many counts of this clonotype. The gene calls are TRBV20-1 and TRBJ2-2; D may match TRBD1 or TRBD2 (6 bases each). V lost 5 bases and J lost 5, with 21 bases in between. CDR1 and CDR2 from the germline V gene are DFQATT and SNEGSKA (reference sequence). The CDR3 totals 16 residues. The chain's CDR3 is CSAWGAVGGATGELFF. As DNA, the CDR3 is TGCAGTGCTTGGGGGGCGGTTGGGGGAGCGACCGGGGAGCTGTTTTTT.

This clonotype was counted at least ten times. CDR3 loop: CASSLAQTLDRLSSYNEQFF. The CDR3 DNA reads TGTGCCAGCAGCTTAGCCCAAACATTGGACAGGTTAAGCTCCTACAATGAGCAGTTCTTC. This rearrangement joins TRBV7-6 to TRBJ2-1; the match to TRBD1 covers 7 bases. Trimming removed 0 bases from V and 0 bases from J; junction bases left unmatched: 14. Germline CDR1 is SGHVS and CDR2 is FNYEAQ. CDR3 length equals 20 residues. The whole variable domain, filled in from reference TRBV7-6 and TRBJ2-1, reads GAGVSQSPRYKVTKRGQDVALRCDPISGHVSLYWYRQALGQGPEFLTYFNYEAQQDKSGLPNDRFSAERPEGSISTLTIQRTEQRDSAMYRCASSLAQTLDRLSSYNEQFFGPGTRLTVL.

This clonotype was counted ten times or more. The chain carries TRBV5-1 and TRBJ2-1; D might be TRBD1 (5 bases). V was clipped by 3 bases and J by 8 bases, with 9 bases between them. This CDR3 spans 12 amino acids. The germline gives CDR1 SGHRS, CDR2 YFSETQ. CDR3 sequence (DNA): TGCGCCAGCAGCTCCACAGGTCATGAGCAGTTCTTC. This sequence encodes CASSSTGHEQFF.

The genes are TRBV20-1 and TRBJ2-1; a weak D match, TRBD2 (5 bases). This CDR3 contains 11 residues. Germline values: CDR1 DFQATT, CDR2 SNEGSKA (reference sequence). Trimming removed 2 bases from V and 10 bases from J, with 9 bases in between. This CDR3 is CSARIQREQFF. CDR3 in DNA: TGCAGTGCTAGAATCCAGCGGGAGCAGTTCTTC.

This clonotype was seen ten or more times. V is TRBV19 and J is TRBJ2-5, with D hard to call. Deletions cut 4 bases from V and 4 bases from J, with 10 bases between. CDR1 LNHDA and CDR2 SQIVND come from the germline V gene (reference sequence). This CDR3 has 13 residues. The CDR3 spells CASSTQVRETQYF. Here the CDR3 DNA reads TGTGCCAGTAGTACCCAAGTTCGAGAGACCCAGTACTTC.

This clonotype was found many times. This chain connects TRBV7-2 to TRBJ2-3; no firm D call. Trimming took 2 bases from V and 2 from J, leaving 11 bases between them. The CDR3 contains 15 residues. Germline V gives CDR1 SGHTA, CDR2 FQGNSA. The CDR3 DNA follows: TGTGCCAGCAGCTTACAATACTCCCCCACAGATACGCAGTATTTT. Its translation: CASSLQYSPTDTQYF.

Concerning this clonotype itself: This may come from a read error, since a much larger clone is one base off. The CDR3 carries no conserved terminal phenylalanine or tryptophan, so it likely arises from a read error. The V and J genes are TRBV12-3 or TRBV12-4 and TRBJ1-5; no firm D call. V was shortened by 1 base and J by 6 bases, with 10 bases between the two germline ends. The CDR3 extends over 14 amino acids. The CDR3 DNA sequence: TGTGCCAGCAGTTTAGGGGGAGGGATTCAGCCCCAGCATCTT. This sequence encodes CASSLGGGIQPQHL.

The sample holds many counts of this clonotype. V and J are TRBV6-1 and TRBJ1-5; the match to TRBD1 covers 8 bases. V lost 7 bases to trimming and J lost 2 bases; unmatched junction nucleotides: 16. The CDR3 extends over 18 amino acids. Germline V gene sequence: CDR1 MNHNS, CDR2 SASEGT. The DNA of the CDR3 is TGTGCCAGCACTTCCTCAGGGGGCCGAGGTGGGGGCAATCAGCCCCAGCATTTT. This gives the protein CASTSSGGRGGGNQPQHF.

This clonotype has at least ten counts. This sequence joins TRBV19 and TRBJ2-7; 7 bases align to TRBD2. Germline CDR1 LNHDA, CDR2 SQIVND (reference sequence). This CDR3 has 14 amino acids. The trim removed 6 bases at V and 4 bases at J, leaving 9 bases unmatched. The CDR3 nucleotides are TGTGCCAGTAGGCGGGAGTTTTCGACGTACGAGCAGTACTTC. Translated: CASRREFSTYEQYF. Full variable domain (rest looked up from reference TRBV19 and TRBJ2-7): DGGITQSPKYLFRKEGQNVTLSCEQNLNHDAMYWYRQDPGQGLRLIYYSQIVNDFQKGDIAEGYSVSREKKESFPLTVTSAQKNPTAFYLCASRREFSTYEQYFGPGTRLTVT.

The table lists this clonotype with many counts. The gene calls are TRBV7-2 and TRBJ2-7, with 8 bases that match TRBD2. Germline V CDR1 and CDR2: SGHTA, FQGNSA. After removal of 3 bases from V and 6 bases from J, the junction contained 7 bases not matched to a gene. The CDR3 contains 14 residues. The CDR3 region has the DNA TGTGCCAGCAGCTTCAAAGCGGGAGACGGCGAGCAGTACTTC. Protein product: CASSFKAGDGEQYF.

As to this clonotype: A read error may be the cause here, since a much bigger clone is one base away. J is TRBJ1-5 and V is TRBV6-1; D is unresolved. The CDR3 contains 15 residues. Germline lookup yields CDR1 MNHNS and CDR2 SASEGT. V was pared by 2 bases and J by 2 bases, with 10 bases between. In DNA, the CDR3 is TGTGCCAGCAGTGAAATCCTGAATCGCAATCAGCCCCAGCATTTT. Its translation is CASSEILNRNQPQHF.

This clonotype was recorded many times. The rearrangement joins TRBV2 to TRBJ2-7; 7 bases fit TRBD1. Germline CDR1 reads SNHLY; CDR2 reads FYNNEI. CDR3 length: 16 amino acids. Trimming took 6 bases from V and 0 from J; bases not matched to a gene: 11. This CDR3 reads CASRGGQAFASYEQYF. The CDR3 nucleotides read TGTGCCAGCAGGGGCGGACAGGCCTTCGCCTCCTACGAGCAGTACTTC.

V usage is TRBV9 and J usage is TRBJ2-7; 8 bases agree with TRBD2. V lost 0 bases and J lost 2; bases outside the gene matches: 4. There are 15 residues in the CDR3. Germline assignment: CDR1 SGDLS and CDR2 YYNGEE. CDR3 loop: CASSVELAGTYEQYF. DNA for the CDR3: TGTGCCAGCAGCGTAGAATTAGCGGGGACCTACGAGCAGTACTTC.

This clonotype was counted at least ten times. The V and J genes are TRBV4-2 and TRBJ2-5; D not certain. Trimming removed 1 base at V and 7 bases at J, with 19 bases between. The CDR3 covers 16 residues. The germline gives CDR1 LGHNA, CDR2 YNFKEQ. CDR3 sequence reads: CASSQALDRDLGTQYF. In DNA, the CDR3 is TGTGCCAGCAGCCAAGCTTTGGATAGAGACCTCGGGACCCAGTACTTC.

This clonotype came up many times. This chain connects TRBV6-6 to TRBJ2-7; TRBD2 matches 10 bases. This CDR3 has 16 residues. V was pared by 2 bases and J by 6 bases, with 10 bases of the junction left unmatched. CDR1 MNHNY and CDR2 SVGAGI come from the germline V gene (reference sequence). The CDR3 bases are TGTGCCAGCAGTTACCCTCTAGCGGGAGTATCTAGCGAGCAGTACTTC. Translated: CASSYPLAGVSSEQYF.

This clonotype was recorded at least ten times. The CDR3 DNA sequence: TGTGCCAGTAGTATAGACCTCGGAGAGACCCAGTACTTC. It specifies CASSIDLGETQYF. The genes are TRBV19 and TRBJ2-5; D gene ambiguous. Trimming pared 0 bases from V and 4 bases from J, leaving 6 bases between. Germline V lookup: CDR1 LNHDA, CDR2 SQIVND (reference sequence). The CDR3 is 13 residues long.